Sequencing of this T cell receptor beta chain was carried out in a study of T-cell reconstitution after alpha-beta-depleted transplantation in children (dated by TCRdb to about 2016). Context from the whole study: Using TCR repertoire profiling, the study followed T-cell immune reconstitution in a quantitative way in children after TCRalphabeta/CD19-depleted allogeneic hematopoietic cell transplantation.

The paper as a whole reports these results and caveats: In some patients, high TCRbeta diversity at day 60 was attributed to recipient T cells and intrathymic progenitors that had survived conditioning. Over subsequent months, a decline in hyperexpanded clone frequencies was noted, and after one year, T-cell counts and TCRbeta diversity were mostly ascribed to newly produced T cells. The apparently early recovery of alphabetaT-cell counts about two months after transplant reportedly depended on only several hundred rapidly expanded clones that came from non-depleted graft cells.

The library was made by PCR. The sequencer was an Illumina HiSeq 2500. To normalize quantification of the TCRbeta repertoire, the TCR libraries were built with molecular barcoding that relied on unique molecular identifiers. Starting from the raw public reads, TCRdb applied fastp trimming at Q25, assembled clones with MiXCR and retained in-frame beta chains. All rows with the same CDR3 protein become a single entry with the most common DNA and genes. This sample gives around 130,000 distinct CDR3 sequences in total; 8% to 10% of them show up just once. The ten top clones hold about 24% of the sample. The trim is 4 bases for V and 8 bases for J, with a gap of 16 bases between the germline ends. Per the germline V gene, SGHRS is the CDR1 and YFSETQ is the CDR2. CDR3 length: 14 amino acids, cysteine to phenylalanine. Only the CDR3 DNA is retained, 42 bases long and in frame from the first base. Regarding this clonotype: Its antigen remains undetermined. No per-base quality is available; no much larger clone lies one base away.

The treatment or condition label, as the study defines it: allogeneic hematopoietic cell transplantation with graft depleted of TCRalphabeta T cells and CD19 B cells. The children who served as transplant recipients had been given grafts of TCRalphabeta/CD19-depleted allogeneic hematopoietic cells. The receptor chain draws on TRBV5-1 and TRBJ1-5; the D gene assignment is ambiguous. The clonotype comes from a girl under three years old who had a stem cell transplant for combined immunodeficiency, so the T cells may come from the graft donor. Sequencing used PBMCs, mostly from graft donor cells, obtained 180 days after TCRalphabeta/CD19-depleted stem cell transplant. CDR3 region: CASSVGRGGEPQHF. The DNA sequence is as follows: TGCGCCAGCAGCGTAGGACGGGGAGGTGAGCCCCAGCATTTT.